A selection of T cell receptor beta chains follows, all from one sample in a study of post-analysis software for immune sequencing data. TCRdb reprocessed the PCR reads with MiXCR, giving one entry per CDR3 protein. This table holds a few hundred thousand distinct CDR3 sequences, 30% to 40% found once. Material: blood. Receptors were obtained from a girl under 18 with multiple sclerosis. The conserved cysteine and the conserved F or W are not part of the CDR3 here. The D gene is left open where the match is weak.

D gene | J gene | V gene | CDR3 protein
TRBD2 | TRBJ2-4 | TRBV11-2 | ASSPLPWRGTDIQY
TRBD2 | TRBJ2-7 | TRBV20-1 | SARGRRLAATYEQY
TRBD1 | TRBJ2-3 | TRBV11-2 | ASSLVSSGTGSLINTQY
TRBD2 | TRBJ2-1 | TRBV6-5 | ATQRGYNEQF
NA | TRBJ2-1 | TRBV11-2 | ASSLDGAGNEQF
NA | TRBJ2-7 | TRBV11-2 | ASSLGPVYEQY
NA | TRBJ2-7 | TRBV6-1 | ASSERAFGEQY
NA | TRBJ2-7 | TRBV19 | ASSKEDAEQY
TRBD2 | TRBJ2-1 | TRBV3-1 | ASSRLAGNNEQF
TRBD1 | TRBJ2-7 | TRBV20-1 | SARHDRDYEQY
TRBD2 | TRBJ2-5 | TRBV4-1 | ASRTRAGGETQY
NA | TRBJ2-4 | TRBV10-3 | AVSESRLAKNIQY
NA | TRBJ1-2 | TRBV7-9 | ASSAPLDPGYT
TRBD1 | TRBJ2-5 | TRBV2 | ASSGQGASETQY
NA | TRBJ2-7 | TRBV7-2 | ASSYRDGPYEQY
NA | TRBJ2-7 | TRBV20-1 | SARDGGQIYEQY
NA | NA | TRBV5-8 | ASSFQDRYEQY
NA | TRBJ2-7 | TRBV3-1 | ASSPWDGGPYEQY
NA | TRBJ1-1 | TRBV9 | ASSVGVTAMNTEAF
TRBD1 | TRBJ2-5 | TRBV27 | ASSYTGQGYQETQY
NA | TRBJ1-2 | TRBV28 | AGSLNNNHYGYT
TRBD1 | TRBJ1-5 | TRBV7-6 | AGSLGTGHNQPQH
NA | TRBJ2-7 | TRBV5-1 | ASSLDKTYEQY